The 19 T cell receptor beta chains given below trace back to one sample, sequenced in a study of T cell responses to AZD1222 COVID-19 vaccine. Sequenced by immunoSEQ multiplex PCR; TCRdb stores in-frame clones only, minus some. Among about 180,000 clones listed, approximately 90% were seen once. The sequencing here drew on peripheral blood, taken on day 0 of AZD1222 vaccination. The receptors here all came from an adult in good health.

The rearrangement uses TRBV6-5 and TRBJ1-2; D is perhaps TRBD1 (5 bases). V was clipped by 9 bases and J by 3 bases, with 20 bases between them. This CDR3 has 15 residues. Germline CDR1 MNHEY, CDR2 SVGAGI. CDR3 coding DNA: TGTGCCAGTACAGGAATCGCCCTATACGACTATGGCTACACCTTC. It translates to CASTGIALYDYGYTF.

The genes are TRBV19 and TRBJ2-7; 10 bases are a match to TRBD2. Germline V gene data show CDR1 as LNHDA and CDR2 as SQIVND (reference sequence). This CDR3 has 15 amino acids. J lost 4 bases, V lost 3 bases, and 6 bases had no gene match. DNA for the CDR3: TGTGCCAGTAGTATGGGGAGCGGGAGGGCTTACGAGCAGTACTTC. It specifies CASSMGSGRAYEQYF. Together with reference TRBV19 and TRBJ2-7, the CDR3 gives the full variable domain: DGGITQSPKYLFRKEGQNVTLSCEQNLNHDAMYWYRQDPGQGLRLIYYSQIVNDFQKGDIAEGYSVSREKKESFPLTVTSAQKNPTAFYLCASSMGSGRAYEQYFGPGTRLTVT.

This clone was seen only once. The chain joins TRBV6-5 to TRBJ2-7; weak D call: TRBD1 (6 bases). There are 12 residues in the CDR3. Germline-derived CDR1 and CDR2 are MNHEY and SVGAGI. Trimming stripped 5 bases from V and 5 bases from J, with 10 bases between. CDR3 DNA sequence: TGTGCCAGCAGTAAGACAGGTAACGAGCAGTACTTC. It is translated as CASSKTGNEQYF.

The genes are TRBV5-4 and TRBJ1-2, with D perhaps matching TRBD1 (6 bases). Germline CDR1 reads SGHNT; CDR2 reads YYREEE (reference sequence). The CDR3 totals 14 residues. The ends were cut back, 5 bases at V and 4 bases at J, with 15 bases in the middle. The CDR3 reads CASSPLGAIYGYTF. The CDR3 DNA reads TGTGCCAGCAGTCCCCTGGGGGCGATCTATGGCTACACCTTC.

This chain joins TRBV27 and TRBJ2-5, with a tentative D call TRBD2 (6 bases). CDR3 length equals 15 residues. V was shortened by 4 bases and J by 1 base, with 13 bases between the two germline ends. The germline V gene has CDR1 MNHEY and CDR2 SMNVEV (reference sequence). In DNA form, the CDR3 reads TGTGCCAGCAGTTCCTATGGCGGGGTCCAAGAGACCCAGTACTTC. This translates into CASSSYGGVQETQYF.

The V gene is TRBV5-6, the J gene TRBJ1-3; perhaps TRBD1 as D (5 bases). The CDR3 has 15 amino acids. With 2 bases removed from V and 2 bases from J, the gap between germline ends came to 11 bases. Germline CDR1 and CDR2: SGHDT and YYEEEE. CDR3 sequence: CASSFSRGAGNTIYF. The CDR3 DNA is TGTGCCAGCAGCTTTTCGAGGGGAGCTGGAAACACCATATATTTT.

This chain joins TRBV7-6 and TRBJ2-7; maybe TRBD1 (6 bases). Germline V CDR1 and CDR2: SGHVS, FNYEAQ. There are 13 residues in the CDR3. V gave up 1 base and J gave up 5 bases, with 9 bases separating them. The chain's CDR3 is CASSLDRVDEQYF. CDR3 DNA sequence: TGTGCCAGCAGCTTAGACAGGGTGGACGAGCAGTACTTC.

The rearrangement joins TRBV9 to TRBJ2-7; D gene unclear. V lost 0 bases, J lost 2 bases, and 9 bases lay in between. The germline CDR1 and CDR2 sequences are SGDLS and YYNGEE. The CDR3 loop spans 14 amino acids. Here the CDR3 DNA reads TGTGCCAGCAGCGTAGGGGCGGAACCCTACGAGCAGTACTTC. The encoded protein is CASSVGAEPYEQYF.

V and J are TRBV19 and TRBJ2-7; TRBD2 matches 10 bases. The germline V gene encodes CDR1 LNHDA and CDR2 SQIVND (reference sequence). The CDR3 totals 13 residues. With V trimmed by 10 bases and J by 3 bases, 6 bases remained unmatched. DNA for the CDR3: TGTGCCACCGGACTAGCGGACCGCTACGAGCAGTACTTC. This encodes CATGLADRYEQYF. Combining the CDR3 with reference TRBV19 and TRBJ2-7 gives the whole variable domain DGGITQSPKYLFRKEGQNVTLSCEQNLNHDAMYWYRQDPGQGLRLIYYSQIVNDFQKGDIAEGYSVSREKKESFPLTVTSAQKNPTAFYLCATGLADRYEQYFGPGTRLTVT.

In its sample, this clone was seen once. The chain recombines TRBV19 with TRBJ1-5; no reliable D call. Germline V gene lookup returns CDR1 LNHDA and CDR2 SQIVND (reference sequence). The CDR3 extends over 14 amino acids. The V end lost 7 bases, the J end lost 4 bases, and 14 bases lay between the germline ends. This CDR3 reads CASKAAFQNQPQHF. As DNA, the CDR3 is TGTGCCAGTAAGGCGGCCTTCCAGAATCAGCCCCAGCATTTT.

The CDR3 DNA reads as TGTGCCAGCCATGGTAGAGGGGGCCTTTCTAGAAGCGGGAGAGAGGGGAATGAGCAGTTCTTC. Protein sequence: CASHGRGGLSRSGREGNEQFF. The chain has TRBV27 and TRBJ2-1, with D possibly matching TRBD2 (8 bases). The V gene's germline CDR1 is MNHEY and CDR2 SMNVEV (reference sequence). This CDR3 spans 21 amino acids. The V end lost 8 bases, the J end lost 7 bases, and 39 bases lay between the germline ends.

The chain links TRBV28 to TRBJ1-1; D gene unclear. The CDR3 covers 15 residues. Trimming took off 6 bases at V and 0 bases at J, with 14 bases between the two ends. The germline CDR1 and CDR2 sequences are MDHEN and SYDVKM. The CDR3 sequence: CASSPLAEMNTEAFF. The CDR3 coding sequence is TGTGCCAGCAGCCCCCTAGCGGAGATGAACACTGAAGCTTTCTTT.

This clone was seen once. The chain recombines TRBV21-1 with TRBJ2-7; TRBD2, the table's D call, was not compared with the DNA. TRBV21-1 is designated a pseudogene. CDR3 size: 17 residues. The CDR3: CASSKAPLAGGSYEQYF. The CDR3 DNA reads as TGTGCCAGCAGCAAAGCCCCACTAGCGGGGGGATCCTACGAGCAGTACTTC.

The rearrangement links TRBV2 to TRBJ1-5; D unclear. Germline CDR1 reads SNHLY; CDR2 reads FYNNEI. This CDR3 contains 12 residues. Trimming took off 2 bases at V and 7 bases at J, with 6 bases between the two ends. The CDR3 DNA is TGTGCCAGCAGTGAAAATATCCAGCCCCAGCATTTT. It translates to CASSENIQPQHF.

The rearrangement links TRBV3-1 (or the pseudogene TRBV3-2) to TRBJ2-7; no clear D. The CDR3 contains 14 residues. Germline CDR1 is LGHDT and CDR2 is YNNKEL (reference sequence). Deletions cut 0 bases from V and 2 bases from J, with 8 bases between. Written as DNA, the CDR3 is TGTGCCAGCAGCCAAGATACGGATCCCTACGAGCAGTACTTC. It yields the protein CASSQDTDPYEQYF.

The V call is TRBV18, the J call TRBJ2-7; no clear D. CDR1 and CDR2 (germline): KGHSH, LQKENI. Trimming removed 4 bases from V and 4 bases from J, with 17 bases in between. This CDR3 is built from 15 residues. CDR3: CASSLADRDFYEQYF. In nucleotides, the CDR3 is TGTGCCAGCTCACTAGCTGACCGAGATTTTTACGAGCAGTACTTC. Based on the CDR3 plus reference TRBV18 and TRBJ2-7, the full variable domain is NAGVMQNPRHLVRRRGQEARLRCSPMKGHSHVYWYRQLPEEGLKFMVYLQKENIIDESGMPKERFSAEFPKEGPSILRIQQVVRGDSAAYFCASSLADRDFYEQYFGPGTRLTVT.

The rearrangement links TRBV18 to TRBJ1-2, with 7 nucleotides matching TRBD1. This CDR3 is built from 14 residues. Germline V gene lookup returns CDR1 KGHSH and CDR2 LQKENI. With 4 bases clipped from V and 5 bases from J, the junction kept 7 bases outside the gene matches. The CDR3 bases are TGTGCCAGCTCACGAAGCGACAGGGAATATGGCTACACCTTC. This sequence encodes CASSRSDREYGYTF.

The chain uses TRBV11-2 and TRBJ1-2; 8 bases fit TRBD1. There are 14 residues in the CDR3. The trim removed 1 base at V and 8 bases at J, leaving 6 bases unmatched. The germline V gene has CDR1 SGHAT and CDR2 FQNNGV. The CDR3 DNA follows: TGTGCCAGCAGCTTAGGAGGACAGGGCGCAGGCTACACCTTC. Amino acid sequence: CASSLGGQGAGYTF.

The CDR3 is CASSENVLGGGFNEQFF. The DNA for the CDR3 is TGTGCCAGCAGTGAAAATGTTTTGGGCGGGGGCTTCAATGAGCAGTTCTTC. The rearrangement joins TRBV6-1 to TRBJ2-1; tentatively, D is TRBD2 (7 bases). V shed 2 bases and J shed 6 bases, with 20 bases lying between them. CDR3 length: 17 residues. In germline, CDR1 is MNHNS, CDR2 SASEGT.